The rows below give T cell receptor beta chains drawn from one sample of a study of OX40 agonist ivuxolimab in advanced cancers. TCRdb's table, derived via immunoSEQ multiplex PCR, lists solely in-frame clones and lacks some. The sample carries approximately 96,000 clones, 90% recorded once. Sequences were derived from CD4+ or CD8+ T cells sorted from blood, sampled in a trial of the OX40 agonist ivuxolimab. The receptor source for this set is an adult with an advanced solid tumor such as melanoma, head and neck, liver or kidney cancer. Both conserved end residues are part of each CDR3. A D gene is named only where the DNA matches it firmly. Rows give clone size only sometimes, using once, few, many, or a class for an expanded clone.

TRBJ2-5 NA once TRBV29-1 CSVDKRTETQYF TGCAGCGTTGACAAGCGGACGGAGACCCAGTACTTC
TRBJ2-7 NA NA TRBV7-3 CASSLGPRGEQYF TGTGCCAGCAGCTTAGGGCCCCGGGGCGAGCAGTACTTC
TRBJ2-3 NA NA TRBV7-9 CASSLTSYRPTDTQYF TGTGCCAGCAGCTTAACGAGCTATAGGCCCACAGATACGCAGTATTTT
TRBJ2-1 TRBD2 NA TRBV27 CASSLSGAGVGNEQFF TGTGCCAGCAGTTTATCGGGCGCGGGAGTTGGCAATGAGCAGTTCTTC
TRBJ2-5 NA few TRBV18 CASSPGNRQETQYF TGTGCCAGCTCACCAGGAAACCGCCAAGAGACCCAGTACTTC
TRBJ2-2 NA NA TRBV28 CASSNYWGFGELFF TGTGCCAGCAGTAACTACTGGGGGTTCGGGGAGCTGTTTTTT
TRBJ2-2 NA NA TRBV11-2 CASSSGVAYTGELFF TGTGCCAGCAGCTCGGGAGTGGCTTATACCGGGGAGCTGTTTTTT
TRBJ2-4 NA once TRBV7-4 CASSLVPQRRRPDFKNIQYF TGTGCCAGCAGCTTAGTCCCCCAGCGGAGAAGACCAGATTTCAAAAACATTCAGTACTTC
TRBJ2-1 NA NA TRBV7-6 CASSSVRGLLNEQFF TGTGCCAGCAGCTCCGTACGAGGCCTCCTCAATGAGCAGTTCTTC
TRBJ2-1 TRBD1 NA TRBV11-3 CASSLGTGTYNEQFF TGTGCCAGCAGCCTCGGGACAGGGACTTACAATGAGCAGTTCTTC
TRBJ2-3 TRBD2 NA TRBV6-1 CASSATLAGDGTDTQYF TGTGCCAGCAGTGCAACACTAGCGGGAGATGGCACAGATACGCAGTATTTT
TRBJ2-7 TRBD2 NA TRBV27 CASSLREGDEQYF TGTGCCAGCAGTTTAAGGGAGGGCGACGAGCAGTACTTC
TRBJ1-1 TRBD1 NA TRBV5-5 CASSEGTGQDGAFF TGTGCCAGCAGCGAGGGGACAGGGCAGGATGGAGCTTTCTTT
TRBJ1-3 NA once TRBV7-3 CASSPDISGNTIYF TGTGCCAGCAGCCCCGACATCTCTGGAAACACCATATATTTT
TRBJ2-7 TRBD2 NA TRBV30 CAWTSGTYYQQYF TGTGCCTGGACTAGCGGGACCTACTACCAGCAGTACTTC
TRBJ2-3 NA NA TRBV19 CASSIGIADTQYF TGTGCCAGTAGTATCGGAATAGCAGATACGCAGTATTTT
TRBJ1-2 NA NA TRBV1 CTSTPPMSYTF TGCACCAGCACACCCCCGATGAGCTACACCTTC
TRBJ1-1 NA NA TRBV11-2 CASSLERGTEAFF TGTGCCAGCAGCTTAGAAAGGGGGACTGAAGCTTTCTTT
TRBJ1-1 NA NA TRBV19 CASTDRRLNTEAFF TGTGCCAGTACTGACCGACGGTTGAACACTGAAGCTTTCTTT
TRBJ2-5 NA NA TRBV7-2 CASSLRPANTQETQYF TGTGCCAGCAGCTTGAGGCCCGCCAATACCCAAGAGACCCAGTACTTC
TRBJ1-1 NA NA TRBV7-2 CASSLAEGRITEAFF TGTGCCAGCAGCTTAGCGGAGGGGCGGATCACTGAAGCTTTCTTT
TRBJ2-3 NA NA TRBV9 CASSETPGGAGTDTQYF TGTGCCAGCAGCGAGACCCCGGGCGGGGCCGGCACAGATACGCAGTATTTT
TRBJ1-1 NA few TRBV4-1 CASTPRGGNTEAFF TGCGCCAGCACCCCTCGAGGGGGGAACACTGAAGCTTTCTTT
TRBJ2-5 TRBD1 NA TRBV11-1 CASSLGTGDVETQYF TGTGCCAGCAGCTTAGGGACAGGGGACGTGGAGACCCAGTACTTC
TRBJ2-7 NA NA TRBV5-1 CASSLGAATYEQYF TGCGCCAGCAGCTTGGGGGCAGCCACCTACGAGCAGTACTTC
TRBJ1-2 NA NA TRBV4-1 CASSQPVIRRDYGYTF TGCGCCAGCAGCCAACCAGTAATACGGCGGGACTATGGCTACACCTTC
TRBJ2-1 TRBD1 NA TRBV5-5 CASSLGTAYNEQFF TGTGCCAGCAGCCTCGGGACAGCCTACAATGAGCAGTTCTTC
TRBJ1-6 NA NA TRBV4-3 CASSQNLADSPLHF TGCGCCAGCAGCCAGAACTTAGCCGATTCACCCCTCCACTTT
TRBJ2-7 TRBD1 once TRBV29-1 CSVVPGTGDYEQYF TGCAGCGTTGTACCCGGGACAGGGGACTACGAGCAGTACTTC
TRBJ1-3 TRBD1 NA TRBV28 CASNPLTGVGNTIYF TGTGCCAGCAACCCACTGACAGGGGTTGGAAACACCATATATTTT
TRBJ2-2 NA NA TRBV15 CATSRGHPPNTGELFF TGTGCCACCAGCAGAGGCCATCCCCCGAACACCGGGGAGCTGTTTTTT
TRBJ2-3 NA NA TRBV11-3 CASSTTSTSDTQYF TGTGCCAGCAGCACAACTTCGACCTCAGATACGCAGTATTTT
TRBJ2-5 NA NA TRBV5-1 CASSLDGGGALKTQYF TGCGCCAGCAGCTTGGACGGGGGTGGGGCGCTTAAGACCCAGTACTTC
TRBJ2-3 TRBD2 NA TRBV30 CAWRLAGGTPDTQYF TGTGCCTGGCGGCTAGCGGGAGGGACCCCAGATACGCAGTATTTT
TRBJ1-2 NA NA TRBV29-1 CSVAPGGYYGYTF TGCAGCGTAGCCCCGGGGGGGTACTATGGCTACACCTTC
TRBJ2-5 NA NA TRBV19 CASSMRGETQYF TGTGCCAGTAGTATGCGCGGAGAGACCCAGTACTTC
TRBJ1-2 TRBD1 NA TRBV25-1 CASSPGTAYSYTF TGTGCCAGCAGTCCCGGGACAGCCTATAGCTACACCTTC
TRBJ1-2 TRBD1 few TRBV18 CASSPRGTGGGEGYTF TGTGCCAGCTCACCACGGGGGACAGGGGGCGGCGAGGGCTACACCTTC
TRBJ2-7 TRBD2 NA TRBV19 CASSPSGGEQYF TGTGCCAGTAGTCCTAGCGGGGGCGAGCAGTACTTC
TRBJ1-4 NA few TRBV19 CASSTSGGTNEKLFF TGTGCCAGTAGTACCTCGGGGGGAACTAATGAAAAACTGTTTTTT
TRBJ2-7 TRBD1 NA TRBV27 CASSRGQTPLRYF TGTGCCAGCAGCCGGGGACAGACTCCGTTGCGGTACTTC
TRBJ2-1 NA NA TRBV9 CASSVGSSYNEQFF TGTGCCAGCAGCGTGGGGAGCTCCTACAATGAGCAGTTCTTC
TRBJ2-1 NA NA TRBV29-1 CSYQWARYNEQFF TGCAGCTATCAGTGGGCGAGGTACAATGAGCAGTTCTTC
TRBJ1-2 NA once TRBV6-1 CASSETTAGNYGYTF TGTGCCAGCAGTGAAACCACGGCAGGGAACTATGGCTACACCTTC
TRBJ2-1 NA NA TRBV11-3 CASSPAPGPYNEQFF TGTGCCAGCAGCCCGGCCCCGGGGCCCTACAATGAGCAGTTCTTC
TRBJ2-1 NA NA TRBV5-1 CASSPTRAHEQFF TGCGCCAGCAGCCCCACACGCGCCCATGAGCAGTTCTTC
TRBJ2-1 NA NA TRBV6-1 CASSEPFRSTHNEQFF TGTGCCAGCAGTGAACCATTCAGGAGCACGCACAATGAGCAGTTCTTC
TRBJ2-2 NA NA TRBV28 CASTKDPTFTGELFF TGTGCCAGCACCAAAGACCCAACATTCACCGGGGAGCTGTTTTTT
TRBJ1-2 NA NA TRBV29-1 CSVEEGGYTF TGCAGCGTTGAAGAGGGGGGCTACACCTTC
TRBJ2-5 NA NA TRBV13 CASSFKDPSGQETQYF TGTGCCAGCAGCTTTAAAGACCCATCGGGCCAAGAGACCCAGTACTTC
TRBJ2-1 NA few TRBV19 CASSSWGFYNEQFF TGTGCCAGTAGTAGTTGGGGGTTCTACAATGAGCAGTTCTTC
TRBJ1-1 NA NA TRBV28 CASSSRGTNTEAFF TGTGCCAGCAGTTCCCGGGGAACAAACACTGAAGCTTTCTTT
TRBJ2-3 NA NA TRBV6-6 CASRGDLRTDTQYF TGTGCCAGCAGGGGGGACTTACGCACAGATACGCAGTATTTT
TRBJ2-3 TRBD1 NA TRBV25-1 CASGGQGTDTQYF TGTGCCAGCGGGGGACAGGGCACAGATACGCAGTATTTT
TRBJ1-2 TRBD1 NA TRBV28 CASSIRQGGYTF TGTGCCAGCAGCATTCGACAGGGGGGCTACACCTTC
TRBJ2-1 NA few TRBV18 CASSIQNEQFF TGTGCCAGCTCAATACAGAATGAGCAGTTCTTC
TRBJ1-1 TRBD1 NA TRBV27 CASSTGQGNTEAFF TGTGCCAGCAGTACGGGACAGGGGAACACTGAAGCTTTCTTT